A single T cell receptor (beta chain) is shown here with its context. Unique molecular identifiers were used to barcode this TCRbeta library. From the PCR reads, TCRdb called clonotypes with MiXCR, one entry per CDR3 protein. The sample holds nearly 400,000 distinct CDR3 sequences, 20% seen once. These data belong to a study of T-cell reconstitution after alpha-beta-depleted transplantation in children. Germline V gene sequence: CDR1 SGHRS, CDR2 YFSETQ. The CDR3 totals 18 residues. The ends lost 5 bases at V and 1 base at J; junction bases unmatched: 13. The V call is TRBV5-1, the J call TRBJ2-1; 9 nucleotides align to TRBD2. The TCR was taken from a human donor who donated a stem cell graft to a child with acute myeloid leukemia. Sequencing used PBMCs from the stem cell graft donor, obtained from the stem cell graft. CDR3 sequence reads: CASRLAGALMSSYNEQFF. The DNA of the CDR3 is TGCGCCAGCAGATTAGCGGGAGCCCTAATGAGTTCCTACAATGAGCAGTTCTTC. Filled out from reference TRBV5-1 and TRBJ2-1, the complete variable domain reads KAGVTQTPRYLIKTRGQQVTLSCSPISGHRSVSWYQQTPGQGLQFLFEYFSETQRNKGNFPGRFSGRQFSNSRSEMNVSTLELGDSALYLCASRLAGALMSSYNEQFFGPGTRLTVL.